Below, 12 T cell receptor beta chains from the same sample are listed, as sequenced in a study of shared clonotypes between healthy human individuals. The assay was immunoSEQ multiplex PCR, and TCRdb's table has in-frame clones only and misses some. The sample comprises about 2.3 million clones, roughly 92% of which are singletons, and around 0.4% rests with the top ten. Sequencing input: naive CD4+ T cells from PBMCs. Indicated subset: CD45RA+ positively selected. Every receptor here comes from a young man in good health. Some clones in this sample may be carry-over from other donors' samples.

The chain links TRBV28 to TRBJ1-2; D perhaps matches TRBD1 (6 bases). CDR1 and CDR2 (germline): MDHEN, SYDVKM. This CDR3 has 14 amino acids. Trimming took 3 bases from V and 6 from J, leaving 14 bases between them. The CDR3 spells CASSFRGVGHGYTF. The CDR3, as DNA: TGTGCCAGCAGTTTTAGGGGGGTGGGCCATGGCTACACCTTC.

The chain combines TRBV7-2 with TRBJ2-7; D ambiguous. The CDR3 extends over 13 amino acids. Germline V gene sequence: CDR1 SGHTA, CDR2 FQGNSA. Trimming cost V 4 bases and J 4 bases, with 11 bases left between them. CDR3 amino acids: CASSSGWGYEQYF. As DNA, the CDR3 is TGTGCCAGCAGCTCAGGATGGGGTTACGAGCAGTACTTC.

The chain's CDR3 is CASSQDLASGNTGELFF. CDR3 nucleotides: TGTGCCAGCAGCCAAGATTTGGCTAGCGGAAACACCGGGGAGCTGTTTTTT. The chain is built from TRBV4-2 and TRBJ2-2; TRBD2 aligns across 7 bases. The CDR3 has 17 residues. The J segment lost 2 bases and the V segment lost 0 bases, leaving 6 bases of the junction unmatched. The germline gives CDR1 LGHNA, CDR2 YNFKEQ.

The chain employs TRBV7-2 and TRBJ1-5, with D possibly TRBD1 on 5 matching bases. The V gene lost 1 base and the J gene lost 5 bases, with 12 bases spanning the gap. This CDR3 region has 15 residues. CDR1 and CDR2 from the germline V gene are SGHTA and FQGNSA. The CDR3 region is CASSLEFSGYQPQHF. The DNA for the CDR3 is TGTGCCAGCAGCTTAGAATTCTCAGGGTATCAGCCCCAGCATTTT.

The chain is built from TRBV2 and TRBJ1-2; D call uncertain. Germline V gene sequence: CDR1 SNHLY, CDR2 FYNNEI. The CDR3 covers 14 residues. Trimming left V 8 bases short and J 6 bases short, with 19 bases between. CDR3 protein: CASRTLRGTDGYTF. The CDR3 nucleotides read TGTGCCAGCCGCACCCTCCGGGGTACGGATGGCTACACCTTC.

The chain employs TRBV2 and TRBJ2-6; the match to TRBD1 covers 12 bases. The V gene end was trimmed by 6 bases and the J gene end by 3 bases; junction bases not matched to a gene: 6. This CDR3 is 17 amino acids long. The germline gives CDR1 SNHLY, CDR2 FYNNEI. This CDR3 reads CASSPGQGARGANVLTF. In nucleotides, the CDR3 is TGTGCCAGCAGCCCGGGACAGGGGGCTCGTGGGGCCAACGTCCTGACTTTC.

The chain has TRBV6-5 and TRBJ2-7, with a possible D match to TRBD1 (5 bases). The CDR3 covers 12 residues. V dropped 8 bases and J dropped 4 bases, with 12 bases sitting between them. Germline V gene sequence: CDR1 MNHEY, CDR2 SVGAGI. CDR3 DNA: TGTGCCAGCGGGGAAAGGGGTTACGAGCAGTACTTC. Residues: CASGERGYEQYF.

The chain combines TRBV5-1 with TRBJ2-2; TRBD2 matches at 12 bases. In germline, CDR1 is SGHRS, CDR2 YFSETQ. CDR3 size: 16 residues. V shed 2 bases and J 7 bases; nucleotides not matched to a gene: 6. The CDR3 DNA sequence: TGCGCCAGCAGCTTACTAGCGGGAGGACTCGGCGGGGAGCTGTTTTTT. This translates into CASSLLAGGLGGELFF.

This clone showed up just once. This chain joins TRBV7-2 and TRBJ1-2, with D maybe TRBD1 (5 bases). V lost 5 bases and J lost 2, with 18 bases in between. Germline V gene lookup returns CDR1 SGHTA and CDR2 FQGNSA. The CDR3 totals 16 residues. CDR3 loop: CASSPRVQGYNYGYTF. The CDR3 coding sequence is TGTGCCAGCAGCCCCCGCGTCCAGGGTTACAACTATGGCTACACCTTC.

The rearrangement uses TRBV12-5 and TRBJ2-1; 9 bases agree with TRBD2. The length of the CDR3 is 22 residues. The germline V gene has CDR1 LGHNT and CDR2 FRNRAP. After removal of 0 bases from V and 0 bases from J, the junction contained 18 bases not matched to a gene. CDR3 sequence reads: CASGLVREKLAGRTDSYNEQFF. The CDR3 bases are TGTGCTAGTGGTTTGGTAAGGGAGAAGCTAGCGGGAAGAACCGACTCCTACAATGAGCAGTTCTTC.

The chain uses TRBV7-3 and TRBJ2-1, with 8 bases lining up with TRBD2. Germline loops: CDR1 SGHTA, CDR2 FQGTGA. V was clipped by 5 bases and J by 0 bases; unmatched bases: 6. This CDR3 is built from 16 residues. CDR3 coding DNA: TGTGCCAGCAGCCAGGGAGGGACTAGCTCCTACAATGAGCAGTTCTTC. It encodes CASSQGGTSSYNEQFF. Based on the CDR3 plus reference TRBV7-3 and TRBJ2-1, the full variable domain is GAGVSQTPSNKVTEKGKYVELRCDPISGHTALYWYRQSLGQGPEFLIYFQGTGAADDSGLPNDRFFAVRPEGSVSTLKIQRTERGDSAVYLCASSQGGTSSYNEQFFGPGTRLTVL.

The V and J genes are TRBV7-3 and TRBJ2-7; the D gene is possibly TRBD1 (5 bases). CDR1 and CDR2 from the germline V gene are SGHTA and FQGTGA. CDR3 length: 13 residues. V was cut by 5 bases and J by 6 bases, with 14 bases left in between. The CDR3 coding sequence is TGTGCCAGCAGCATAGAGCAGGGATCCGAGCAGTACTTC. Its translation is CASSIEQGSEQYF. Using reference TRBV7-3 and TRBJ2-7 for the parts outside the CDR3, the full variable domain is GAGVSQTPSNKVTEKGKYVELRCDPISGHTALYWYRQSLGQGPEFLIYFQGTGAADDSGLPNDRFFAVRPEGSVSTLKIQRTERGDSAVYLCASSIEQGSEQYFGPGTRLTVT.